A single sample is the source of the 3 T cell receptor beta chains below, sequenced in a study of blood T cell repertoires in COVID-19. Clones were read by immunoSEQ multiplex PCR, and TCRdb kept only the in-frame ones, dropping some. The sample holds about 300,000 clones, about 91% seen once. Input material: peripheral blood. These receptors all stem from a woman aged 25 to 39 who had recovered from COVID-19.

The chain combines TRBV20-1 with TRBJ2-5; D may be TRBD2 (5 bases). V was trimmed by 7 bases and J by 5 bases, leaving 11 bases between them. The V gene's germline CDR1 is DFQATT and CDR2 SNEGSKA (reference sequence). CDR3 length equals 11 residues. DNA of the CDR3: TGCAGTGTAATTTGGGAGGAGACCCAGTACTTC. This encodes CSVIWEETQYF.

This clone was seen only once. The J gene is TRBJ2-3, the V gene TRBV7-8; possible D gene TRBD2, 5 bases. Per germline, CDR1 SGHVS and CDR2 FQNEAQ. Trimming cost V 5 bases and J 6 bases, with 9 bases left between them. This CDR3 has 12 residues. CDR3 region: CASSASGDTQYF. The CDR3 nucleotides read TGTGCCAGCAGCGCCTCGGGGGATACGCAGTATTTT.

The V gene is TRBV23-1, the J gene TRBJ1-3, with unresolved D. TRBV23-1 belongs to the ORF category, with a function that is uncertain. V gave up 2 bases and J gave up 0 bases, with 17 bases separating them. CDR3 length: 18 amino acids. The CDR3 here is CASSQGQAPKSSGNTIYF. The CDR3 region has the DNA TGCGCCAGCAGTCAAGGGCAGGCGCCGAAGAGCTCTGGAAACACCATATATTTT.